The 21 T cell receptor beta chains below all came from one sample that was sequenced in a study of T cells in Graves' hyperthyroidism and ophthalmopathy (dated by TCRdb to the late 2010s). The library was made by multiplex PCR. The sequencer listed for this sample is Illumina HiSeq 2000. The TCR beta CDR3 regions were amplified from RNA transcripts. The TCR CDR3 was subjected to a first round of RT-PCR using the HTBI primer set and the Qiagen OneStep RT-PCR kit. The raw public data were reprocessed by TCRdb itself: fastp quality trimming at Q25, MiXCR clonotype calling, in-frame beta chains only. When rows share a CDR3 protein, they turn into one entry using the most common DNA and genes. Present in this sample are over 450,000 distinct CDR3 sequences, around 15% of which were seen just once. The ten largest clones represent less than 20% of the sample. The sample was blood. The receptors stem from a woman under 30 with Graves' hyperthyroidism.

This clonotype has at least ten counts. V is TRBV7-2 and J is TRBJ1-4, with a possible D match to TRBD1 (5 bases). The CDR3 covers 14 residues. V dropped 1 base and J dropped 8 bases, with 11 bases sitting between them. Per the germline V gene, CDR1 is SGHTA and CDR2 is FQGNSA. The CDR3 DNA is TGTGCCAGCAGCTTAGGCGGGGGAGTCGAAAAACTGTTTTTT. This gives the protein CASSLGGGVEKLFF.

This clonotype was counted at least ten times. The chain is built from TRBV19 and TRBJ2-3; D unresolved. Trimming removed 3 bases from V and 1 base from J, with 11 bases in between. The CDR3 totals 15 residues. The V gene's germline CDR1 is LNHDA and CDR2 SQIVND (reference sequence). The CDR3 DNA follows: TGTGCCAGTAGTATGGGCGGCCCGCGCACAGATACGCAGTATTTT. It is translated as CASSMGGPRTDTQYF.

This clonotype has a handful of counts. The chain carries TRBV19 and TRBJ2-5, with D uncertain. V was clipped by 9 bases and J by 5 bases, with 10 bases between them. CDR1 and CDR2 from the germline V gene are LNHDA and SQIVND (reference sequence). This CDR3 contains 11 residues. As DNA, the CDR3 is TGTGCCAGCGAAGGGCAGGAGACCCAGTACTTC. The encoded protein is CASEGQETQYF.

The table lists this clonotype with many counts. The rearrangement links TRBV2 to TRBJ1-2, with a weak D call TRBD1 (5 bases). CDR3 length equals 16 residues. Germline assignment: CDR1 SNHLY and CDR2 FYNNEI. The V and J ends lost 4 bases and 4 bases respectively, with 19 bases between them. Here the CDR3 reads CASSVGFDSRVYGYTF. CDR3 nucleotides: TGTGCCAGCAGTGTGGGGTTCGACAGTCGCGTCTATGGCTACACCTTC.

This clonotype was counted many times. The chain recombines TRBV6-1 with TRBJ1-4, with 12 bases fitting TRBD1. Germline V gene sequence: CDR1 MNHNS, CDR2 SASEGT. The CDR3 covers 15 residues. V was pared by 5 bases and J by 8 bases, with 6 bases of the junction left unmatched. CDR3 residues: CASSSAGTGGEKLFF. CDR3 nucleotide sequence: TGTGCCAGCAGTTCGGCCGGGACAGGGGGCGAAAAACTGTTTTTT.

The sample holds many counts of this clonotype. The chain has TRBV11-2 and TRBJ2-7; D remains ambiguous. With 7 bases removed from V and 0 bases from J, the gap between germline ends came to 13 bases. Germline V gives CDR1 SGHAT, CDR2 FQNNGV. This CDR3 has 14 amino acids. The CDR3 nucleotides are TGTGCCAGCACCGCCCAGAAGAGCTCCTACGAGCAGTACTTC. Translation gives CASTAQKSSYEQYF.

Many counts were recorded for this clonotype. This chain links TRBV13 with TRBJ2-3, with 9 nucleotides matching TRBD2. J lost 5 bases, V lost 3 bases, and 9 bases had no gene match. In germline, CDR1 is PRHDT, CDR2 FYEKMQ (reference sequence). This CDR3 has 16 amino acids. The CDR3 sequence: CASSFEREAGIDTQYF. The CDR3 DNA reads as TGTGCCAGCAGCTTTGAGCGGGAGGCCGGGATAGATACGCAGTATTTT.

This clonotype appeared a few times. J is TRBJ2-2 and V is TRBV19; tentative D call: TRBD1 (5 bases). CDR1 is LNHDA and CDR2 is SQIVND in the germline V gene (reference sequence). V was cut by 7 bases and J by 1 base, with 10 bases left in between. The CDR3 spans 14 residues. This CDR3 reads CASNPQGNTGELFF. CDR3 coding DNA: TGTGCCAGTAATCCTCAGGGGAACACCGGGGAGCTGTTTTTT.

This clonotype was counted many times. The rearrangement joins TRBV5-1 to TRBJ1-5, with D uncertain. CDR3 size: 15 residues. Trimming took off 3 bases at V and 0 bases at J, with 10 bases between the two ends. The germline CDR1 and CDR2 sequences are SGHRS and YFSETQ. The CDR3 DNA reads as TGCGCCAGCAGCTCGCTTGGAGATAGCAATCAGCCCCAGCATTTT. Its protein product is CASSSLGDSNQPQHF.

This clonotype has ten or more counts. CDR3 coding DNA: TGTGCCAGCAGCCAATTGGTGAGCTCCTACAATGAGCAGTTCTTC. This encodes CASSQLVSSYNEQFF. The rearrangement joins TRBV3-1 to TRBJ2-1; D is unclear. Trimming shortened V by 2 bases and J by 0 bases, and 8 bases separated the two germline ends. Germline V gene data show CDR1 as LGHDT and CDR2 as YNNKEL (reference sequence). This CDR3 has 15 residues.

This clonotype has a count of ten or more. This chain uses TRBV30 with TRBJ2-1, with 7 bases lining up with TRBD1. Germline V CDR1 and CDR2: GTSNPN, SVGIG (reference sequence). The CDR3 is made up of 13 amino acids. Trimming removed 5 bases from V and 5 bases from J; junction bases left unmatched: 6. Here the CDR3 reads CAWRTGDDNEQFF. Here the CDR3 DNA reads TGTGCCTGGCGAACAGGGGACGACAATGAGCAGTTCTTC.

This chain links TRBV2 with TRBJ1-1, with 7 bases fitting TRBD1. Germline V lookup: CDR1 SNHLY, CDR2 FYNNEI. V lost 6 bases to trimming and J lost 3 bases; unmatched junction nucleotides: 7. This CDR3 is built from 14 residues. CDR3 in amino acids: CASRFRGGHTEAFF. CDR3 DNA sequence: TGTGCCAGCAGATTCAGAGGGGGCCACACTGAAGCTTTCTTT.

As to this clonotype: One junction end does not reproduce the germline sequence, and a read error may be involved. The chain uses TRBV3-1 and TRBJ2-7; TRBD1 is a possible D gene (6 bases). This CDR3 has 13 amino acids. The V gene's germline CDR1 is LGHDT and CDR2 YNNKEL (reference sequence). In DNA, the CDR3 is TGTGCCAGCGGCCAGGGGACCTCCTACGAGCAGTACTTC. It translates to CASGQGTSYEQYF.

The table lists this clonotype with many counts. The rearrangement links TRBV12-5 to TRBJ1-6; 9 nucleotides agree with TRBD1. CDR1 and CDR2 from the germline V gene are LGHNT and FRNRAP. The CDR3 is made up of 17 amino acids. Trimming cost V 1 base and J 7 bases; bases outside gene matches: 8. The CDR3 sequence: CASGLDPGTGQNSPLHF. In nucleotides, the CDR3 is TGTGCTAGTGGTTTGGACCCCGGGACAGGGCAAAATTCACCCCTCCACTTT. Supplemented by reference TRBV12-5 and TRBJ1-6, the full variable domain reads DARVTQTPRHKVTEMGQEVTMRCQPILGHNTVFWYRQTMMQGLELLAYFRNRAPLDDSGMPKDRFSAEMPDATLATLKIQPSEPRDSAVYFCASGLDPGTGQNSPLHFGNGTRLTVT.

This clonotype was counted at least ten times. The rearrangement joins TRBV2 to TRBJ2-3, with TRBD2 matching over 7 bases. The germline gives CDR1 SNHLY, CDR2 FYNNEI. The V segment lost 5 bases and the J segment 0 bases; nucleotides outside the gene matches: 5. The CDR3 runs 15 residues. CDR3 sequence: CASSFGRSSTDTQYF. The CDR3 DNA reads TGTGCCAGCAGTTTCGGGAGGTCTAGCACAGATACGCAGTATTTT.

This clonotype occurred many times. The V gene is TRBV9, the J gene TRBJ2-5; 7 bases line up with TRBD2. This CDR3 has 13 residues. V lost 4 bases, J lost 1 base, and 1 base stayed unmatched. Germline CDR1 and CDR2: SGDLS and YYNGEE. The CDR3: CASSLAAQETQYF. The CDR3 coding sequence is TGTGCCAGCAGCCTAGCGGCCCAAGAGACCCAGTACTTC.

This chain connects TRBV14 to TRBJ1-4, with 7 bases matching TRBD1. The CDR3 contains 14 residues. From germline, CDR1 is SGHDN and CDR2 FVKESK. V lost 6 bases to trimming and J lost 8 bases; unmatched junction nucleotides: 9. CDR3 bases: TGTGCCAGCAGTTCGTGGGACAGTAGGGAAAAACTGTTTTTT. It yields the protein CASSSWDSREKLFF.

The table lists this clonotype with many counts. J is TRBJ1-1 and V is TRBV27, with 8 bases identical to TRBD1. V gave up 2 bases and J gave up 3 bases; unmatched junction bases: 2. The V gene's germline CDR1 is MNHEY and CDR2 SMNVEV (reference sequence). The CDR3 contains 14 residues. CDR3 loop: CASSLNRGYTEAFF. In DNA form, the CDR3 reads TGTGCCAGCAGTTTAAACAGGGGGTACACTGAAGCTTTCTTT.

The sample holds many counts of this clonotype. CDR3: CAWEPGQGAVGLFF. The CDR3 DNA follows: TGTGCCTGGGAACCGGGACAGGGGGCGGTTGGACTGTTTTTT. V and J are TRBV30 and TRBJ1-4, with 12 bases aligning to TRBD1. From germline, CDR1 is GTSNPN and CDR2 SVGIG (reference sequence). The CDR3 covers 14 residues. J lost 13 bases, V lost 5 bases, and 11 bases had no gene match.

This clonotype was seen ten or more times. This chain joins TRBV29-1 and TRBJ1-2, with a tentative D call TRBD1 (6 bases). The CDR3 consists of 11 residues. The germline gives CDR1 SQVTM, CDR2 ANQGSEA. V shed 4 bases and J shed 8 bases, with 11 bases lying between them. The CDR3 DNA reads as TGCAGCGTTGTGAGGGGGGAAGGCTACACCTTC. Its protein product is CSVVRGEGYTF.

On this clonotype: The junction and the germline gene differ at one end; a read error may be behind it. V is TRBV27 and J is TRBJ2-5, with D possibly being TRBD1 or TRBD2 (5 bases each). Germline assignment: CDR1 MNHEY and CDR2 SMNVEV (reference sequence). This CDR3 is built from 12 residues. The DNA for the CDR3 is TGTGCCAGCAGTCCGGGACGAGAGACCCAGCACTTC. Protein product: CASSPGRETQHF.